The 9 T cell receptor beta chains below were found in one sample sequenced in a study of cytomegalovirus exposure and HLA in healthy donors (dated by TCRdb to the late 2010s). Library creation used the immunoSEQ multiplex PCR assay. A mixture of 60 forward primers for TCR Vbeta segments and 13 reverse primers for TCR Jbeta segments was used in the multiplex PCR. TCRdb carries this immuneACCESS record with in-frame sequences only. Its versions omit some clonotypes, under half of them owing to an unresolved V gene in the studies checked, with the rest unexplained. The sample yields tens of thousands of clones; about four fifths were counted once. In total, the top ten clones hold about 3.8% of the sample. Material: PBMCs. The receptor set was obtained from a man in his fifties or sixties in good health and CMV-seronegative.

In this sample, this clone turned up once. This sequence joins TRBV14 and TRBJ1-2; no clear D. The CDR3 spans 13 residues. V lost 1 base and J lost 3, with 6 bases in between. Germline loops: CDR1 SGHDN, CDR2 FVKESK. CDR3 sequence (DNA): TGTGCCAGCAGCCAAGGGCAGTACTATGGCTACACCTTC. This translates into CASSQGQYYGYTF.

The chain is built from TRBV9 and TRBJ2-7; no definite D call. Deletions cut 7 bases from V and 0 bases from J, with 17 bases between. This CDR3 is built from 15 residues. The germline V gene has CDR1 SGDLS and CDR2 YYNGEE. The DNA of the CDR3 is TGTGCCAGCTCTCCCAACAGTTACCTCTCCTACGAGCAGTACTTC. Translation gives CASSPNSYLSYEQYF.

V usage is TRBV6-5 and J usage is TRBJ2-5; possibly TRBD1 for D (6 bases). Trimming stripped 8 bases from V and 4 bases from J, with 17 bases between. The germline CDR1 and CDR2 sequences are MNHEY and SVGAGI. The CDR3 has 14 amino acids. CDR3 nucleotides: TGTGCCAGCGGCCCTCCGGGACATCCAGAGACCCAGTACTTC. Protein: CASGPPGHPETQYF.

The chain joins TRBV27 to TRBJ2-1, with 8 bases aligning to TRBD2. This CDR3 region has 17 residues. V was clipped by 5 bases and J by 6 bases; unmatched bases: 15. CDR1 MNHEY and CDR2 SMNVEV come from the germline V gene (reference sequence). CDR3: CASSTRPGLGFFNEQFF. DNA for the CDR3: TGTGCCAGCAGTACACGACCGGGACTAGGATTTTTCAATGAGCAGTTCTTC.

The chain couples TRBV11-3 to TRBJ2-1; 9 bases are a match to TRBD1. This CDR3 region has 15 residues. The germline V gene encodes CDR1 SGHNT and CDR2 YENEEA. J was trimmed by 9 bases and V by 6 bases; bases with no gene match: 12. The CDR3 DNA sequence: TGTGCCAGCAGTCAGGGGGGACAGGGCCGTGGTGAGCAGTTCTTC. Translated: CASSQGGQGRGEQFF.

This clone showed up just once. The chain employs TRBV12-2 and TRBJ1-4. TRBV12-2 is described as a pseudogene. CDR3 length: 14 residues. The CDR3 region is CAVNRSSHNEKLFF. CDR3 coding DNA: TGTGCAGTCAACCGGAGCAGTCATAATGAAAAACTGTTTTTT.

V gene TRBV5-1 combines with J gene TRBJ2-1; 10 bases match TRBD2. The CDR3 runs 16 residues. Germline V gene lookup returns CDR1 SGHRS and CDR2 YFSETQ. The ends lost 1 base at V and 8 bases at J; junction bases unmatched: 9. CDR3 amino acids: CASSLPLAGVLDEQFF. The CDR3 coding sequence is TGCGCCAGCAGCTTGCCCCTAGCGGGAGTTCTCGATGAGCAGTTCTTC.

The genes are TRBV15 and TRBJ2-7; 10 bases align to TRBD1. The CDR3 extends over 14 amino acids. The trim removed 5 bases at V and 7 bases at J, leaving 8 bases unmatched. Germline V gives CDR1 LNHNV, CDR2 YYDKDF (reference sequence). The DNA of the CDR3 is TGTGCCACCAGCCGGGACAGGGGTAATAGGGAGCAGTACTTC. This gives the protein CATSRDRGNREQYF.

The chain combines TRBV18 with TRBJ1-2; 7 nucleotides match TRBD1. Trimming cost V 0 bases and J 4 bases; bases outside gene matches: 17. In germline, CDR1 is KGHSH, CDR2 LQKENI. This CDR3 has 19 residues. The CDR3 loop is CASSPPFQTGAKGAYGYTF. In DNA, the CDR3 is TGTGCCAGCTCACCACCATTCCAAACAGGGGCCAAAGGAGCCTATGGCTACACCTTC.